This record looks at one TCR beta chain sequence and its context. The antigen remains undetermined. This sample is drawn from a study of T-cell memory formation after mild COVID-19. TCRdb called the 5' RACE reads again in MiXCR, with one record for every CDR3 protein. This sample has tens of thousands of distinct CDR3 sequences, with around 13% found just once. The study, taken as a whole, reports: A balance of CD4 and CD8 characterized clones contracting day 15 to 85, whereas later expanders leaned CD4+.

Germline CDR1 is LNHDA and CDR2 is SQIVND (reference sequence). Trimming took off 7 bases at V and 0 bases at J, with 17 bases between the two ends. The CDR3 sequence is 16 residues long. The V and J genes are TRBV19 and TRBJ2-3; D remains ambiguous. Sample: PBMCs or a T cell subset sorted from them (not recorded which). This TCR came from an adult woman who had mild COVID-19 (a few samples of this study predate the infection). Cell type and time point are not known. DNA for the CDR3: TGTGCCAGTACCCCCCACTGGACGGAGAGCACAGATACGCAGTATTTT. Translated: CASTPHWTESTDTQYF.